Presented here are 27 T cell receptor beta chains from one specimen sequenced in a study of cytomegalovirus exposure and HLA in healthy donors. The table came from immunoSEQ multiplex PCR; TCRdb's copy has only in-frame clones and leaves some out. Of 140,000 or so clones listed, roughly 90% were seen once; the top ten hold roughly 4.3%. The sample consisted of PBMCs. The receptors originated from a man aged 18 to 30 in good health and CMV-seropositive.

V gene TRBV11-1 combines with J gene TRBJ2-2; 9 nucleotides match TRBD1. CDR3 size: 15 residues. The V segment lost 6 bases and the J segment 7 bases; nucleotides outside the gene matches: 9. Germline CDR1 is SGHAT and CDR2 is FQDESV (reference sequence). CDR3 DNA sequence: TGTGCCAGCAGAGCAGCCGGGACAGGGTTCGGGGAGCTGTTTTTT. It translates to CASRAAGTGFGELFF. Combining the CDR3 with reference TRBV11-1 and TRBJ2-2 gives the whole variable domain EAEVAQSPRYKITEKSQAVAFWCDPISGHATLYWYRQILGQGPELLVQFQDESVVDDSQLPKDRFSAERLKGVDSTLKIQPAELGDSAMYLCASRAAGTGFGELFFGEGSRLTVL.

This rearrangement joins TRBV27 to TRBJ1-5; D perhaps matches TRBD1 (5 bases). V was cut by 1 base and J by 6 bases, with 10 bases left in between. Germline lookup yields CDR1 MNHEY and CDR2 SMNVEV (reference sequence). The CDR3 has 14 amino acids. The CDR3 nucleotides are TGTGCCAGCAGTTTATTGGCCAGGGTTCAGCCCCAGCATTTT. This codes for CASSLLARVQPQHF.

In this sample, this clone turned up many times. J is TRBJ2-5 and V is TRBV2, with 7 positions matching TRBD2. V dropped 0 bases and J dropped 4; count of bases not matched to a gene: 5. The germline V gene encodes CDR1 SNHLY and CDR2 FYNNEI. The CDR3 consists of 15 residues. In DNA, the CDR3 is TGTGCCAGCAGTGAAGCGGGGGGGTCGGGAGAGACCCAGTACTTC. Its translation: CASSEAGGSGETQYF. Full variable domain (remainder filled in from reference TRBV2 and TRBJ2-5): EPEVTQTPSHQVTQMGQEVILRCVPISNHLYFYWYRQILGQKVEFLVSFYNNEISEKSEIFDDQFSVERPDGSNFTLKIRSTKLEDSAMYFCASSEAGGSGETQYFGPGTRLLVL.

The chain has TRBV18 and TRBJ2-7; 7 positions match TRBD1. J gave up 2 bases and V 4 bases, and 11 bases lay outside the gene matches. This CDR3 has 16 amino acids. The V gene's germline CDR1 is KGHSH and CDR2 LQKENI. CDR3 region: CASSHSRDRGAYEQYF. The CDR3 DNA reads TGTGCCAGCTCACACTCTCGGGACAGAGGAGCCTACGAGCAGTACTTC.

This chain links TRBV19 with TRBJ2-1, with 11 bases fitting TRBD2. Trimming at V came to 3 bases and at J to 2 bases, leaving 9 bases not matched to a gene. The CDR3 covers 18 residues. Germline CDR1 is LNHDA and CDR2 is SQIVND (reference sequence). The CDR3, as DNA: TGTGCCAGTAGTATCGAAGGTGGTAGCGGGAGGGCCTACAATGAGCAGTTCTTC. It is translated as CASSIEGGSGRAYNEQFF.

This chain uses TRBV2 with TRBJ2-5; D is undetermined. Germline lookup yields CDR1 SNHLY and CDR2 FYNNEI. This CDR3 spans 13 amino acids. V gave up 4 bases and J gave up 5 bases, with 11 bases separating them. CDR3 sequence (DNA): TGTGCCAGCAGTGTTAGTGAGGATGAGACCCAGTACTTC. Amino acids: CASSVSEDETQYF. Supplemented by reference TRBV2 and TRBJ2-5, the full variable domain reads EPEVTQTPSHQVTQMGQEVILRCVPISNHLYFYWYRQILGQKVEFLVSFYNNEISEKSEIFDDQFSVERPDGSNFTLKIRSTKLEDSAMYFCASSVSEDETQYFGPGTRLLVL.

The chain joins TRBV5-1 to TRBJ1-6, with TRBD1 as a possible D gene (6 bases). Germline CDR1 and CDR2: SGHRS and YFSETQ. CDR3 length equals 18 residues. Trimming took off 0 bases at V and 3 bases at J, with 16 bases between the two ends. CDR3 nucleotide sequence: TGCGCCAGCAGCTTGGCTAGCGAGGGAGGGGGCTATAATTCACCCCTCCACTTT. Amino acid sequence: CASSLASEGGGYNSPLHF.

The chain links TRBV7-9 to TRBJ2-3; perhaps TRBD2 as D (6 bases). The V and J ends lost 6 bases and 3 bases respectively, with 19 bases between them. The germline V gene encodes CDR1 SEHNR and CDR2 FQNEAQ (reference sequence). The CDR3 is 16 residues long. In nucleotides, the CDR3 is TGTGCCAGCAGTTGGTGGAGGGGCGCGGGAACAGATACGCAGTATTTT. This encodes CASSWWRGAGTDTQYF.

V is TRBV7-9 and J is TRBJ2-1, with D perhaps matching TRBD2 (6 bases). Germline V gene data show CDR1 as SEHNR and CDR2 as FQNEAQ (reference sequence). This CDR3 comprises 14 residues. The ends were cut back, 1 base at V and 7 bases at J, with 11 bases in the middle. CDR3 bases: TGTGCCAGCAGCTTAGAAAGGAGGGGAAATGAGCAGTTCTTC. Amino acids: CASSLERRGNEQFF.

The DNA for the CDR3 is TGTGCCAGCAGTTCCATCCGGGACAGGGTTCAGCCCCAGCATTTT. Its translation is CASSSIRDRVQPQHF. The rearrangement uses TRBV28 and TRBJ1-5, with TRBD1 matching 9 bases. Losses at the gene ends were 4 bases for V and 6 bases for J; bases not matched to a gene: 7. The germline CDR1 and CDR2 sequences are MDHEN and SYDVKM. The CDR3 is made up of 15 amino acids.

The chain has TRBV25-1 and TRBJ2-1; 9 bases are shared with TRBD2. The CDR3 is 18 amino acids. CDR1 and CDR2 from the germline V gene are MGHDK and SYGVNS. J lost 4 bases, V lost 6 bases, and 16 bases had no gene match. Here the CDR3 reads CASRARGELAGQYNEQFF. The CDR3 bases are TGTGCCAGCAGGGCTAGAGGGGAGCTAGCGGGACAATACAATGAGCAGTTCTTC. Looking up the rest from reference TRBV25-1 and TRBJ2-1 gives the full variable domain: EADIYQTPRYLVIGTGKKITLECSQTMGHDKMYWYQQDPGMELHLIHYSYGVNSTEKGDLSSESTVSRIRTEHFPLTLESARPSHTSQYLCASRARGELAGQYNEQFFGPGTRLTVL.

CDR3 bases: TGCGCCAGCAGCTTGGGAAACACGAACACCGGGGAGCTGTTTTTT. Translating gives CASSLGNTNTGELFF. The V call is TRBV5-1, the J call TRBJ2-2, with D unresolved. The CDR3 spans 15 residues. Germline-derived CDR1 and CDR2 are SGHRS and YFSETQ. Trimming removed 0 bases from V and 0 bases from J, with 6 bases in between.

This chain links TRBV28 with TRBJ1-2, with TRBD1 matching over 7 bases. The CDR3 runs to 13 residues. The V segment lost 3 bases and the J segment 4 bases; nucleotides outside the gene matches: 2. Germline V gene sequence: CDR1 MDHEN, CDR2 SYDVKM. The CDR3 protein is CASSLGQPYGYTF. The CDR3 DNA reads TGTGCCAGCAGTTTGGGACAGCCCTATGGCTACACCTTC.

V is TRBV6-6 and J is TRBJ2-7; the match to TRBD2 covers 7 bases. This CDR3 spans 15 amino acids. CDR1 and CDR2 (germline): MNHNY, SVGAGI (reference sequence). J gave up 5 bases and V 5 bases, and 12 bases lay outside the gene matches. This CDR3 reads CASSPRTGRIDEQYF. In DNA form, the CDR3 reads TGTGCCAGCAGTCCAAGGACCGGGAGGATCGACGAGCAGTACTTC.

This rearrangement joins TRBV30 to TRBJ1-1, with a possible D match to TRBD1 (6 bases). Trimming left V 0 bases short and J 3 bases short, with 11 bases between. The length of the CDR3 is 14 residues. The germline V gene has CDR1 GTSNPN and CDR2 SVGIG (reference sequence). The CDR3 DNA sequence: TGTGCCTGGAGTGTTGGGGCAGGGGACACTGAAGCTTTCTTT. This encodes CAWSVGAGDTEAFF.

The chain uses TRBV5-1 and TRBJ1-1, with D maybe TRBD1 (6 bases). The V gene's germline CDR1 is SGHRS and CDR2 YFSETQ. This CDR3 has 14 residues. V was shortened by 0 bases and J by 7 bases, with 13 bases between the two germline ends. CDR3 nucleotides: TGCGCCAGCAGCTTGGCGTCAGGGGACGGTGAAGCTTTCTTT. This codes for CASSLASGDGEAFF.

V gene TRBV27 combines with J gene TRBJ1-5; a weak D match, TRBD1 (5 bases). CDR3 size: 17 residues. From germline, CDR1 is MNHEY and CDR2 SMNVEV (reference sequence). V dropped 5 bases and J dropped 0 bases, with 17 bases sitting between them. CDR3 nucleotide sequence: TGTGCCAGCAGTCCCCCAGGGCTTCCTGATAGCAATCAGCCCCAGCATTTT. It encodes CASSPPGLPDSNQPQHF.

This chain connects TRBV7-9 to TRBJ1-1, with unresolved D. The germline V gene encodes CDR1 SEHNR and CDR2 FQNEAQ (reference sequence). Between the trimmed V and J ends, which lost 3 bases and 3 bases, there was a span of 5 bases. This CDR3 is 12 amino acids long. CDR3 nucleotide sequence: TGTGCCAGCAGCTTTTTAGACACTGAAGCTTTCTTT. It translates to CASSFLDTEAFF.

The V gene is TRBV5-3, the J gene TRBJ1-3; D call uncertain. TRBV5-3 is identified as an open reading frame with a role that is uncertain. V lost 2 bases and J lost 2, with 11 bases in between. This CDR3 region has 15 residues. The CDR3 loop reads CARSLRQLAGNTIYF. CDR3 bases: TGTGCCAGAAGCTTAAGGCAGCTAGCTGGAAACACCATATATTTT.

The rearrangement links TRBV28 to TRBJ1-3, with TRBD1 matching over 10 bases. The CDR3 has 18 residues. With V trimmed by 9 bases and J by 0 bases, 14 bases remained unmatched. The germline gives CDR1 MDHEN, CDR2 SYDVKM. The chain's CDR3 is CASLGQGILLSSGNTIYF. The DNA for the CDR3 is TGTGCCAGTTTGGGACAGGGGATCCTCTTAAGCTCTGGAAACACCATATATTTT.

The chain combines TRBV5-1 with TRBJ2-7, with 7 positions matching TRBD2. V lost 5 bases to trimming and J lost 3 bases; unmatched junction nucleotides: 14. Germline-derived CDR1 and CDR2 are SGHRS and YFSETQ. The CDR3 runs 16 residues. In DNA, the CDR3 is TGCGCCAGCAGAGAGGGGACTACACCCACCTACTACGAGCAGTACTTC. It is translated as CASREGTTPTYYEQYF. The complete variable domain, with remaining parts taken from reference TRBV5-1 and TRBJ2-7, reads KAGVTQTPRYLIKTRGQQVTLSCSPISGHRSVSWYQQTPGQGLQFLFEYFSETQRNKGNFPGRFSGRQFSNSRSEMNVSTLELGDSALYLCASREGTTPTYYEQYFGPGTRLTVT.

This chain joins TRBV28 and TRBJ2-1, with D possibly matching TRBD1 (5 bases). V was trimmed by 10 bases and J by 2 bases, leaving 9 bases between them. The V gene's germline CDR1 is MDHEN and CDR2 SYDVKM. This CDR3 has 12 amino acids. CDR3 in amino acids: CATRAPYNEQFF. The CDR3 DNA sequence: TGTGCCACCAGGGCCCCCTACAATGAGCAGTTCTTC. Based on the CDR3 plus reference TRBV28 and TRBJ2-1, the full variable domain is DVKVTQSSRYLVKRTGEKVFLECVQDMDHENMFWYRQDPGLGLRLIYFSYDVKMKEKGDIPEGYSVSREKKERFSLILESASTNQTSMYLCATRAPYNEQFFGPGTRLTVL.

The chain combines TRBV27 with TRBJ2-1, with D hard to call. Germline CDR1 reads MNHEY; CDR2 reads SMNVEV (reference sequence). Trimming shortened V by 3 bases and J by 6 bases, and 6 bases separated the two germline ends. This CDR3 has 12 residues. CDR3 nucleotide sequence: TGTGCCAGCAGTTTTTCGGGCAATGAGCAGTTCTTC. Protein sequence: CASSFSGNEQFF.

The CDR3 region is CASSQTGHQPQHF. The CDR3 coding sequence is TGTGCCAGCAGCCAGACAGGGCATCAGCCCCAGCATTTT. V is TRBV6-5 and J is TRBJ1-5; 7 bases map to TRBD1. In germline, CDR1 is MNHEY, CDR2 SVGAGI. This CDR3 has 13 residues. With V trimmed by 6 bases and J by 5 bases, 4 bases remained unmatched.

The rearrangement joins TRBV30 to TRBJ1-4, with 7 bases aligning to TRBD1. The germline gives CDR1 GTSNPN, CDR2 SVGIG (reference sequence). The ends lost 6 bases at V and 4 bases at J; junction bases unmatched: 5. This CDR3 has 13 amino acids. Written as DNA, the CDR3 is TGTGCCTGCTCCCGGGACAGTAATGAAAAACTGTTTTTT. It codes for CACSRDSNEKLFF.

For the CDR3, the DNA is TGCGCCAGCAGCTTAAGCACAGTGAACACTGAAGCTTTCTTT. This codes for CASSLSTVNTEAFF. The gene calls are TRBV5-1 and TRBJ1-1; D unclear. Germline V lookup: CDR1 SGHRS, CDR2 YFSETQ. CDR3 length: 14 amino acids. The V end lost 2 bases, the J end lost 0 bases, and 8 bases lay between the germline ends.

The chain has TRBV9 and TRBJ2-5; 8 bases map to TRBD2. The V segment lost 1 base and the J segment 2 bases; nucleotides outside the gene matches: 4. This CDR3 spans 15 amino acids. Germline CDR1 is SGDLS and CDR2 is YYNGEE. DNA for the CDR3: TGTGCCAGCAGCGTAAGTCCGGGGGGGCAAGAGACCCAGTACTTC. Translated, it gives CASSVSPGGQETQYF. The full variable domain, with the rest looked up from reference TRBV9 and TRBJ2-5, is DSGVTQTPKHLITATGQRVTLRCSPRSGDLSVYWYQQSLDQGLQFLIQYYNGEERAKGNILERFSAQQFPDLHSELNLSSLELGDSALYFCASSVSPGGQETQYFGPGTRLLVL.